This TCR beta chain was captured in a study of T cells in Graves' hyperthyroidism and ophthalmopathy (dated 2019 in TCRdb). Some background on the complete study: To identify TCR V-J signatures that set the groups apart, the researchers used a discovery cohort of 95 to 100 patients, made up of approximately 43 with Graves' ophthalmopathy and 55 to 65 with stable Graves' hyperthyroidism. The study also compared thyroid tissue and blood T-cell repertoires from several Graves' hyperthyroidism patients. Once sampling was done, hyperthyroidism patients were given methimazole at a starting dose of 30 mg daily, whereas ophthalmopathy patients were given high-dose intravenous methylprednisolone. According to the paper, TCR Vbeta CDR3 sequencing was carried out on over 130 peripheral blood samples, which came from 40 to 45 ophthalmopathy, under 80 hyperthyroidism and approximately 17 progressor patients. An independent validation cohort of 18 to 20 hyperthyroidism patients and 17 patients who later progressed to ophthalmopathy tested prospective prediction of ophthalmopathy. The 80 to 100 discovery patients were randomly divided into training and test sets at a 7:3 ratio.

Broad study findings and their caveats: Blood samples also contained most of the expanded thyroid clonotypes (frequency above 0.001), which suggests that blood repertoires may reflect thyroid immune responses. During validation, the model predicted progression to ophthalmopathy a median of about 6.5 months ahead of onset, with 70.59% sensitivity and 72% to 85% specificity. Sample size was not statistically predetermined, and blinding of investigators to group allocation was not performed. In cross-validation, a model built on a 13 V-J signature told ophthalmopathy apart from stable hyperthyroidism with just under 90% sensitivity and around 83% specificity, and in testing the same model reached 80%/75%.

This clonotype was recorded at least ten times. Its antigen specificity is not known. No much larger clone exists at a distance of one base, and base qualities are not known. Any patient with an uncontrolled infection, another autoimmune disease, pregnancy or lactation was excluded. Diagnoses relied on clinical symptoms, serum thyroxine and TRAb, thyroid ultrasound and orbital computed tomography. Total RNA was extracted with Trizol reagent, and quality was checked on an Agilent 2100 Bioanalyzer. There are 16 amino acids in the CDR3, from cysteine to phenylalanine inclusive. The DNA shown is the 48-base CDR3, in frame from base 1. The germline V gene (reference sequence) specifies LNHNV as CDR1 and YYDKDF as CDR2. The V and J ends are trimmed by 6 bases and 0 bases, leaving 12 bases between them. The TCR beta CDR3 regions were amplified from RNA transcripts. The TCR CDR3 was subjected to a first round of RT-PCR using the HTBI primer set and the Qiagen OneStep RT-PCR kit. Libraries were constructed in a second round of multiplex PCR, after which size selection and purification were performed. Libraries were sequenced paired-end with 100 bp reads on an Illumina HiSeq2000. Regarding the original processing steps: Raw data were processed with SOAPnuke, discarding reads with adapters, uncalled bases, mean Phred below 15, or no exact constant-primer or identifier match. COPE v1.2.5 was used to merge high-quality paired reads, and clonotypes were defined as unique nucleotide sequences. Clonotypes were aligned to IMGT TRBV, TRBD and TRBJ reference segments using MiTCR v1.1. The analysis included only V-J combinations with a frequency above 0.0001, which together covered 99% to 99.2% of the repertoires. A TCS score was defined as the ratio between F50 (clonal expansion) and ExV (chaos), using BLOSUM62-based TCRdist between CDR3 peptides within each V-J. Welch's t-statistics and random forest reduced approximately 520 V-J features to roughly 13, which were used in a naive Bayes classifier (R e1071). The Morisita-Horn index was used to measure how similar the thyroid and blood repertoires were. TCRdb passed the public sequencing reads through fastp at Q25 and MiXCR, retaining productive beta sequences. Rows are combined by CDR3 protein, so each entry shows the most common genes and DNA. Here the V and J calls rest on TCRdb's processing, not on the authors' analysis. The sample yields 450,000 to 700,000 distinct CDR3 sequences; 46% were counted once. The ten largest clones take up 15% to 20% of the sample.

The sample taken for sequencing was peripheral blood or thyroid tissue (not recorded which). The sequence was collected from an adult woman with Graves' disease, either hyperthyroidism or ophthalmopathy (not recorded which). Rearrangement joined TRBV15 to TRBJ1-6; the D gene is possibly TRBD1, with 5 bases matching. CDR3 loop: CATRGDSRSYNSPLHF. Read as DNA, the sequence is TGTGCCACCAGGGGTGACAGCCGCTCCTATAATTCACCCCTCCACTTT.